The 21 T cell receptor beta chains reported below all come from one sample, sequenced in a study of cytomegalovirus exposure and HLA in healthy donors. Vbeta (60) and Jbeta (13) primers were used in the PCR. Assay: immunoSEQ multiplex PCR; the TCRdb copy retains only in-frame clones and omits some. The sample includes about 140,000 clones, 70% to 75% seen only once; the top ten take around 1.6%. Sequencing was performed on PBMCs. The source is a woman aged 25 to 39 in good health and CMV-seronegative.

The V and J genes are TRBV6-1 and TRBJ2-2; maybe TRBD1 (5 bases). Per germline, CDR1 MNHNS and CDR2 SASEGT. V lost 2 bases and J lost 3, with 7 bases in between. The CDR3 consists of 14 residues. CDR3 nucleotides: TGTGCCAGCAGTGAACAGGGCGACACCGGGGAGCTGTTTTTT. This sequence encodes CASSEQGDTGELFF.

Here the CDR3 reads CASSLVRGPDTGELFF. CDR3 DNA: TGTGCCAGCAGCTTAGTCCGAGGGCCAGACACCGGGGAGCTGTTTTTT. The chain employs TRBV7-8 and TRBJ2-2; tentative D call: TRBD2 (5 bases). Deletions cut 1 base from V and 3 bases from J, with 12 bases between. Germline CDR1 and CDR2: SGHVS and FQNEAQ. This CDR3 contains 16 residues.

This clone was counted a few times. The rearrangement joins TRBV6-6 to TRBJ2-5; D is uncertain. Germline V gives CDR1 MNHNY, CDR2 SVGAGI (reference sequence). The CDR3 runs to 14 residues. The V and J ends lost 0 bases and 2 bases respectively, with 7 bases between them. CDR3 protein: CASSYSGLQETQYF. For the CDR3, the DNA is TGTGCCAGCAGTTACTCTGGGCTGCAAGAGACCCAGTACTTC.

The chain is built from TRBV15 and TRBJ1-1; a weak D match, TRBD1 (5 bases). The CDR3 is 17 amino acids. The germline V gene has CDR1 LNHNV and CDR2 YYDKDF (reference sequence). Trimming removed 1 base from V and 0 bases from J, with 15 bases in between. CDR3 coding DNA: TGTGCCACCAGCAGAGTCGGCAGGGCAGATCTGAACACTGAAGCTTTCTTT. It encodes CATSRVGRADLNTEAFF.

CDR3 sequence reads: CASSQSRNTGELFF. In DNA form, the CDR3 reads TGCGCCAGCAGCCAATCGCGCAACACCGGGGAGCTGTTTTTT. V and J are TRBV4-1 and TRBJ2-2; D is unclear. The length of the CDR3 is 14 residues. CDR1 and CDR2 (germline): MGHRA, YSYEKL. V lost 2 bases and J lost 2, with 6 bases in between.

This clone was observed once. This rearrangement joins TRBV4-1 to TRBJ1-4, with D unresolved. Germline-derived CDR1 and CDR2 are MGHRA and YSYEKL. This CDR3 spans 15 amino acids. Trimming removed 4 bases at V and 6 bases at J, with 15 bases between. DNA for the CDR3: TGCGCCAGCAGCCCCTCGGAAGGAGGAGATGAAAAACTGTTTTTT. It codes for CASSPSEGGDEKLFF.

The chain couples TRBV18 to TRBJ2-3, with 11 bases aligning to TRBD2. The CDR3 has 15 residues. V lost 4 bases to trimming and J lost 0 bases; unmatched junction nucleotides: 0. Germline lookup yields CDR1 KGHSH and CDR2 LQKENI. The CDR3 loop is CASSRTSGSTDTQYF. The DNA for the CDR3 is TGTGCCAGCTCACGGACTAGCGGGAGCACAGATACGCAGTATTTT.

V is TRBV9 and J is TRBJ2-6; D call uncertain. Germline V gene sequence: CDR1 SGDLS, CDR2 YYNGEE. The CDR3 is 14 amino acids. Trimming cost V 4 bases and J 3 bases, with 8 bases left between them. CDR3 sequence: CASSLDLGANVLTF. The CDR3 region has the DNA TGTGCCAGCAGCCTAGATCTTGGGGCCAACGTCCTGACTTTC. The whole variable domain, remainder taken from reference TRBV9 and TRBJ2-6, is DSGVTQTPKHLITATGQRVTLRCSPRSGDLSVYWYQQSLDQGLQFLIQYYNGEERAKGNILERFSAQQFPDLHSELNLSSLELGDSALYFCASSLDLGANVLTFGAGSRLTVL.

With regard to this clone: The identical CDR3 is also encoded by other nucleotide sequences in the sample. The rearrangement links TRBV5-1 to TRBJ2-7; 8 nucleotides match TRBD2. Trimming removed 0 bases from V and 2 bases from J; junction bases left unmatched: 1. The CDR3 runs to 14 residues. Germline CDR1 is SGHRS and CDR2 is YFSETQ. CDR3 nucleotide sequence: TGCGCCAGCAGCTTGGCGGGAGGGCCCTACGAGCAGTACTTC. This translates into CASSLAGGPYEQYF. The full variable domain, rest sourced from reference TRBV5-1 and TRBJ2-7, is KAGVTQTPRYLIKTRGQQVTLSCSPISGHRSVSWYQQTPGQGLQFLFEYFSETQRNKGNFPGRFSGRQFSNSRSEMNVSTLELGDSALYLCASSLAGGPYEQYFGPGTRLTVT.

This clone has just one count. The chain carries TRBV29-1 and TRBJ1-1, with D unresolved. V lost 6 bases, J lost 1 base, and 18 bases lay in between. The CDR3 runs to 15 residues. Looked up from germline, CDR1 is SQVTM and CDR2 is ANQGSEA. CDR3 amino acids: CSVPGSWEENTEAFF. In DNA form, the CDR3 reads TGCAGCGTGCCCGGTTCGTGGGAGGAGAACACTGAAGCTTTCTTT.

The chain employs TRBV6-1 and TRBJ2-1; 7 bases are shared with TRBD2. Germline V gene lookup returns CDR1 MNHNS and CDR2 SASEGT. The V gene end was trimmed by 6 bases and the J gene end by 0 bases; junction bases not matched to a gene: 5. CDR3 length: 15 residues. The DNA for the CDR3 is TGTGCCAGCAGCGCTACTAGCGACTCCTACAATGAGCAGTTCTTC. Translated: CASSATSDSYNEQFF.

The chain links TRBV2 to TRBJ2-7; a possible D gene is TRBD1 (5 bases). CDR1 and CDR2 (germline): SNHLY, FYNNEI. V was shortened by 5 bases and J by 4 bases, with 9 bases between the two germline ends. The CDR3 is 12 residues long. The CDR3 nucleotides read TGTGCCAGCAGTTTCACAGGATACGAGCAGTACGTC. Protein sequence: CASSFTGYEQYV.

The chain links TRBV5-1 to TRBJ2-5, with 9 bases that match TRBD1. Germline assignment: CDR1 SGHRS and CDR2 YFSETQ. V shed 6 bases and J 5 bases; nucleotides not matched to a gene: 8. There are 14 residues in the CDR3. The CDR3 nucleotides are TGCGCCAGCACTGTAACAGGGGGCGCCGAGACCCAGTACTTC. The encoded protein is CASTVTGGAETQYF. Complete variable domain (other parts from reference TRBV5-1 and TRBJ2-5): KAGVTQTPRYLIKTRGQQVTLSCSPISGHRSVSWYQQTPGQGLQFLFEYFSETQRNKGNFPGRFSGRQFSNSRSEMNVSTLELGDSALYLCASTVTGGAETQYFGPGTRLLVL.

A word on this clone: At one end the junction does not follow the germline gene, possibly because of a read error. V usage is TRBV7-7 and J usage is TRBJ2-5, with a possible D match to TRBD1 (6 bases). CDR3 length: 16 amino acids. CDR1 is SSHAT, CDR2 FNYEAQ, per germline (reference sequence). CDR3 sequence: CASSLGGFAGAETQYF. The CDR3 DNA is TGTGCTAGCAGCTTAGGGGGATTTGCAGGGGCAGAGACCCAGTACTTC.

V usage is TRBV28 and J usage is TRBJ2-1; 9 nucleotides agree with TRBD1. The CDR3 contains 16 residues. Germline assignment: CDR1 MDHEN and CDR2 SYDVKM. The V and J ends lost 4 bases and 6 bases, in that order; junction bases with no gene match: 10. The CDR3 spells CASSSEEDRGLNEQFF. The CDR3, as DNA: TGTGCCAGCAGTTCCGAAGAGGACAGGGGTCTCAATGAGCAGTTCTTC.

The rearrangement uses TRBV5-1 and TRBJ2-3, with TRBD2 matching 7 bases. The trim removed 1 base at V and 2 bases at J, leaving 7 bases unmatched. The CDR3 runs to 16 residues. Germline V gene data show CDR1 as SGHRS and CDR2 as YFSETQ. The CDR3 sequence is CASSLQIAGPTDTQYF. CDR3 nucleotide sequence: TGCGCCAGCAGCTTGCAAATAGCGGGTCCCACAGATACGCAGTATTTT.

The chain employs TRBV7-6 and TRBJ2-5; 7 positions agree with TRBD2. This CDR3 spans 19 amino acids. V trimming: 5 bases; J trimming: 2 bases; junction bases outside the gene matches: 20. Germline V gene sequence: CDR1 SGHVS, CDR2 FNYEAQ. In DNA, the CDR3 is TGTGCCAGCAGCCCGCGCCGGACTAGTGCTACTAGAGGACAAGAGACCCAGTACTTC. This gives the protein CASSPRRTSATRGQETQYF.

The V and J genes are TRBV9 and TRBJ2-5; TRBD2 aligns across 12 bases. The CDR3 totals 16 residues. After removal of 3 bases from V and 0 bases from J, the junction contained 3 bases not matched to a gene. Per germline, CDR1 SGDLS and CDR2 YYNGEE. CDR3: CASSGLAGDNQETQYF. The CDR3 nucleotides are TGTGCCAGCAGCGGACTAGCGGGGGACAACCAAGAGACCCAGTACTTC.

This rearrangement joins TRBV7-2 to TRBJ1-3; the D is unclear. Between the trimmed V and J ends, which lost 3 bases and 0 bases, there was a span of 6 bases. This CDR3 comprises 14 residues. The germline V gene has CDR1 SGHTA and CDR2 FQGNSA. CDR3 sequence: CASSFGSSGNTIYF. Here the CDR3 DNA reads TGTGCCAGCAGCTTTGGGAGCTCTGGAAACACCATATATTTT.

The chain recombines TRBV9 with TRBJ1-2, with 10 bases lining up with TRBD1. The V gene end was trimmed by 2 bases and the J gene end by 3 bases; junction bases not matched to a gene: 1. The V gene's germline CDR1 is SGDLS and CDR2 YYNGEE. CDR3 length: 14 amino acids. The CDR3 bases are TGTGCCAGCAGCGTTGGGACAGGGGACTATGGCTACACCTTC. Residues: CASSVGTGDYGYTF.

The rearrangement joins TRBV6-1 to TRBJ1-1; tentative D call: TRBD1 (5 bases). CDR1 and CDR2 from the germline V gene are MNHNS and SASEGT. V was pared by 4 bases and J by 1 base, with 7 bases between. This CDR3 spans 13 amino acids. CDR3 region: CASSADRNTEAFF. CDR3 DNA: TGTGCCAGCAGTGCAGACAGGAACACTGAAGCTTTCTTT.